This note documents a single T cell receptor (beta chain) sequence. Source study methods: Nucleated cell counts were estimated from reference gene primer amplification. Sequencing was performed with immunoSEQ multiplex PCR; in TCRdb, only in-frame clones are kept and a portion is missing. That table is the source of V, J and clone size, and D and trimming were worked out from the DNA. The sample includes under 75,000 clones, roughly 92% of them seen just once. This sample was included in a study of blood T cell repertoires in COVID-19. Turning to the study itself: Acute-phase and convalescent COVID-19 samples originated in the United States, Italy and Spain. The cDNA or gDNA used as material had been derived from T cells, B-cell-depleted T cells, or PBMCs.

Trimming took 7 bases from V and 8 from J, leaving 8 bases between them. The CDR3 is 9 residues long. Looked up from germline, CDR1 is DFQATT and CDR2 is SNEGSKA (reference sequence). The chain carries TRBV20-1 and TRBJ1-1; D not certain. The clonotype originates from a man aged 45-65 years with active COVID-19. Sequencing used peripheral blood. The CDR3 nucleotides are TGCAGTGTACCGGGGGAAGCTTTCTTT. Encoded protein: CSVPGEAFF.